Described below is a single T cell receptor (beta chain) sequence and its context. No cognate antigen has been identified for it. Base qualities are not provided; no much larger clone lies one nucleotide away. These data originate in a study of cytomegalovirus exposure and HLA in healthy donors (dated 2017 in TCRdb). As for the study more broadly: According to an earlier analysis of around 600 of the donors, about 179 million T cells yielded some 110 million unique TCR beta sequences and more than 250 Gb of sequence data. An early release that covered some 630 HLA-typed donors contained 300 to 350 gigabases of sequencing data and around 80 million unique TCR sequences. The genetic ancestry cluster associated with self-reported Caucasian donors included approximately 85% of the approximately 400 genotyped donors. The study was designed to test whether signatures of past pathogen exposure could be identified by cataloging public T cell receptors. The T cell repertoires of 670 or so subjects were profiled by immunosequencing and related to cytomegalovirus serostatus. In addition to the first cohort of 666 subjects, a separate validation cohort of over 90 different subjects was used. The study combined high-throughput TCR immunosequencing, statistical association of individual TCRs with disease status, and machine learning to predict cytomegalovirus infection status. To study patterns of TCR occurrence, a later analysis re-analyzed previously published TCR beta repertoires from just over 650 donors and added high-resolution HLA genotyping. The later analysis used no new phenotypic data to find candidate immune exposures, relying instead on TCR beta sequences and their occurrence across donors. In an earlier analysis of 587 of the donors, high-throughput TCR beta sequencing was used to judge whether each TCR beta V gene segment behaved as functional or pseudogenic. Donor age, sex, ethnicity and CMV serostatus were collected together with the repertoire data. In a later genetic analysis, genome-wide SNP genotypes for about 55% of the roughly 700 donors were used, and that subset was treated as a discovery cohort. All discovery cohort repertoires had been generated using a single sequencing platform. HLA typing included class I and class II loci at four-digit resolution. Typing coverage varied by locus: about 620-630 donors for A, B, C, DRB1 and DQB1; roughly 520 for DQA1; more than 600 for DPA1; approximately 490 for DPB1. Five DR-DQ haplotypes were handled as single units for association and clustering because linkage in the cohort was strong. On average, roughly 250,000 unique TCR beta nucleotide sequences were sequenced per donor among several hundred genotyped donors of the cohort, with roughly 19% of those sequences being non-productive. What the study reported, not specific to this receptor: Across donors, most TCR sequences were observed very rarely, whereas some public TCRs were present in many individuals. Because counts were too low, around 17 rarely observed V segments, including chromosome 9 orphons, were left out of the earlier analysis of roughly 600 of the donors. Most CMV-associated TCR beta chains appeared to be HLA-restricted in a later analysis, and the HLA associations seemed to be driven largely by CMV exposure. Correlated functional status among segregating V segments might reflect linkage disequilibrium, but an unknown experimental factor could not be ruled out. A cluster of highly shared sequence variants was judged likely to represent a technical artifact of the sequencing pipeline. When HLA alleles, especially DR and DQ, strongly co-occurred, TCR associations were difficult to assign to individual alleles. In a later analysis, several top co-occurrence clusters were reported to appear linked to parvovirus B19, influenza, CMV and Epstein-Barr virus. Only TCR beta chains were sequenced in this cohort, and the absence of alpha or paired-chain data limited detectable features. The study gave a list of more than 150 TCR beta chains associated with cytomegalovirus. Cytomegalovirus status was reported to be diagnosed by the classifier with high specificity and sensitivity in both the original and validation cohorts. Because HLA typing was unavailable for some donors at each locus, only the typed subset was used in association tests. It was suggested by the authors that the approach could potentially be generalized to other disease states and immunological phenotypes. Sequencing depth was assumed to be roughly uniform across donors in the presence/absence analyses, though that assumption may not hold. Broadly in line with IMGT annotations, most TCR beta V segments showed up in productive rearrangements about 87% or about 30% of the time in an earlier analysis of 450 to 600 of the donors. In a later analysis, TCR association rates were found to vary across HLA loci, with the most associated TCRs seen for DRB1 alleles and the fewest for HLA-C alleles. Three of the identified cytomegalovirus-associated TCR beta chains were confirmed in vitro to be specific for cytomegalovirus antigens. A later analysis associated 15,000 or so TCR beta sequences with specific HLA alleles at a false discovery rate of 0.05. A later genetic analysis reported fewer N-insertions in productive TCRs among donors in an Asian-associated ancestry cluster than the approximately 700-donor mean. A further reported finding was that TCR beta sequences accurately predicted the HLA-A and HLA-B alleles for most subjects in the first cohort. Immune exposure information for the cohort was limited to CMV serostatus. In a later analysis, HLA-associated TCR beta chains showed more clonal expansion and lower generation probabilities than non-associated chains that were equally common. A later genetic analysis associated a missense DCLRE1C variant with V-gene and J-gene trimming of TCR beta chains, and an independent cohort replicated the association. The 87-base-pair reads could not distinguish some IMGT-functional V segments, including TRBV6-2 and TRBV6-3, so those segments were excluded.

CDR1 and CDR2 were assigned from the germline V gene as MNHEY and SVGAGI. At the junction V is shortened by 2 bases and J by 0 bases, with 8 bases in between. The CDR3 runs 14 residues from the cysteine to the phenylalanine. The DNA shown is the 42-base CDR3, in frame from base 1. In total, 630 or so healthy bone marrow donors made up the cohort. At the time of sampling, every cohort member was nominally healthy, though immune exposures that went unrecorded were likely present. The donor tested CMV seronegative and was one of the 352 seronegative cohort members. A peripheral blood sample was collected from each donor, and TCR beta sequencing was performed on peripheral blood mononuclear cells. Genomic DNA extraction from the blood cell samples was performed with the Qiagen DNeasy Blood Extraction Kit. The library relied on the immunoSEQ multiplex PCR assay. For the multiplex PCR, a mixture combining 60 forward primers for TCR Vbeta segments and 13 reverse primers for TCR Jbeta segments was used. The CDR3 region of rearranged TCR beta genes was amplified from genomic DNA with a multiplex PCR assay. The Illumina HiSeq System was used to sequence the amplified TCR beta libraries as 87-base-pair reads. The authors processed their data as follows. A later analysis counted about 80 million unique TCR beta chains across the 500 to 850 repertoires, and some 12 million of these chains were shared by at least two donors. A nearest-neighbor algorithm error-corrected the raw reads and collapsed the reads into unique sequences, merging closely related sequences to remove PCR and sequencing errors. Alignment of CDR3 sequences to IMGT reference sequences was used to assign V, D and J gene segments. For a sequence to be retained, a match of at least six nucleotides was required to both a V gene segment and a J gene segment. Rearrangements were classified as productive when the CDR3 lacked stop codons and remained in frame with V and J, and all other rearrangements were classified as non-productive. Following IMGT convention, CDR3 was defined as the stretch from the second conserved V-encoded cysteine up to the conserved J-encoded phenylalanine. The earlier analysis of fewer than 750 of the donors excluded sequences that lacked an unambiguous match to a single V gene segment. In an earlier analysis of 450 to 700 of the donors, V segments were called functional above 56.7% productive rearrangements and were called segregating when the between-donor standard deviation exceeded 5%. A statistical classification framework was built to diagnose cytomegalovirus status from the catalog of TCR beta chain sequences. In a later analysis, V and J genes were assigned by comparing TCR nucleotide sequences against IMGT/GENE-DB human TR gene sequences. The TCRdist pipeline was used in a later analysis to assign CDR3 sequences and most-parsimonious VDJ recombination scenarios. A later analysis defined each TCR beta chain by its CDR3 amino acid sequence plus V-gene family, and excluded reads lacking a unique V-gene family. In a later analysis, 500 to 650 highly shared, low-generation-probability nucleotide sequences were removed to address suspected cross-contamination and a sequencing artifact. In a later analysis, a clonal expansion index was calculated for each public chain from normalized within-repertoire ranks of inferred template counts. In a later analysis, generation probabilities were computed using a VDJ recombination model fitted to out-of-frame rearrangements, and the results were checked against IGoR. Hypergeometric tests were used in a later analysis to score TCR-TCR, TCR-HLA and TCR-CMV co-occurrence, with a repertoire-size bias correction applied to the TCR pairs. In a later analysis, false discovery rates were estimated by permuting HLA or CMV assignments 20 times. In a later analysis, co-occurring TCRs were grouped using DBSCAN, and TCRdist sequence similarity was added for clustering within HLA-allele-positive subsets. Repertoires with fewer than 30,000 or more than 120,000 public chains, plus five repertoires with anomalous nucleotide sharing, were excluded from co-occurrence clustering. Here the immuneACCESS table is served through TCRdb, limited to in-frame sequences with V and J called. Missing clones are a known gap in these copies; in checked studies unresolved V genes cover under half, and the rest lacks a known reason. That table is the source of V, J and clone size, and D and trimming were worked out from the DNA. The sample table shows about 150,000 clones, and approximately 80% are seen once. Of the sample, 4% falls within the top ten clones.

The sequenced sample was PBMCs. The receptor chain draws on TRBV6-5 and TRBJ2-7; tentative D gene TRBD2, with 5 bases matching. This clonotype was obtained from a woman aged 40 to 55 in good health and CMV-seronegative. The CDR3 region: CASSYEGSSYEQYF. The nucleotide sequence reads TGTGCCAGCAGTTACGAGGGCTCCTCCTACGAGCAGTACTTC.